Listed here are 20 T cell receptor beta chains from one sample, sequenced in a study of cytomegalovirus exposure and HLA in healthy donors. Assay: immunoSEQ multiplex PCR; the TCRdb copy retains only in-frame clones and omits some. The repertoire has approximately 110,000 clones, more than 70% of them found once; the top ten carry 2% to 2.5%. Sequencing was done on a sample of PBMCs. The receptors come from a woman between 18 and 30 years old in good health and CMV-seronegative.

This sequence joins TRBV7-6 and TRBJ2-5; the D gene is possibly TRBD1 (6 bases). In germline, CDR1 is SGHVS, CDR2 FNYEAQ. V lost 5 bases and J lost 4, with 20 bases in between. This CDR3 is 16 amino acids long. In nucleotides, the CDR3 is TGTGCCAGCAGCCGGCCCCGGGACACATGGGCAGAGACCCAGTACTTC. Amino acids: CASSRPRDTWAETQYF.

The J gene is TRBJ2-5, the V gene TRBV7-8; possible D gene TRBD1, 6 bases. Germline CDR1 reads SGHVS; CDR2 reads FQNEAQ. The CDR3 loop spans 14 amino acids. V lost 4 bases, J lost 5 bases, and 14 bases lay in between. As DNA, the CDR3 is TGTGCCAGCAGCTCGAACAGGGCGCACGAGACCCAGTACTTC. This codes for CASSSNRAHETQYF.

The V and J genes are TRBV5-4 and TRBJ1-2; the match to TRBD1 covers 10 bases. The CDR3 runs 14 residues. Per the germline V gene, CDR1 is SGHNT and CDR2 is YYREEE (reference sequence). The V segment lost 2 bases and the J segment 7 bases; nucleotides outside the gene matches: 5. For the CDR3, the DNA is TGTGCCAGCAGCTTACCGGGACAGGGGTTTGGCTACACCTTC. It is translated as CASSLPGQGFGYTF.

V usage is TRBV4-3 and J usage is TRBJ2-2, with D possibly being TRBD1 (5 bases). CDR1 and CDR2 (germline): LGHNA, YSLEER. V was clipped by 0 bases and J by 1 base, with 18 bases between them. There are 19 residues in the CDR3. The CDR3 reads CASSQDGYMGLRNTGELFF. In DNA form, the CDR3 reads TGCGCCAGCAGCCAAGACGGGTATATGGGGCTTAGGAACACCGGGGAGCTGTTTTTT.

The CDR3 reads CSVVGETTGANVLTF. Written as DNA, the CDR3 is TGCAGCGTTGTCGGGGAAACCACTGGGGCCAACGTCCTGACTTTC. The chain is built from TRBV29-1 and TRBJ2-6, with D possibly TRBD2 on 5 matching bases. CDR1 SQVTM and CDR2 ANQGSEA come from the germline V gene. CDR3 size: 15 residues. V was shortened by 4 bases and J by 2 bases, with 12 bases between the two germline ends. Together with reference TRBV29-1 and TRBJ2-6, the CDR3 gives the full variable domain: SAVISQKPSRDICQRGTSLTIQCQVDSQVTMMFWYRQQPGQSLTLIATANQGSEATYESGFVIDKFPISRPNLTFSTLTVSNMSPEDSSIYLCSVVGETTGANVLTFGAGSRLTVL.

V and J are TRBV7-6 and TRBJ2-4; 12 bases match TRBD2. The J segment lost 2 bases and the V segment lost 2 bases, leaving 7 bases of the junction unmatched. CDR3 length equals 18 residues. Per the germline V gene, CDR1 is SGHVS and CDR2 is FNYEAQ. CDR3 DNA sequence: TGTGCCAGCAGCTTACTAGCGGGAGGGCCCGGAACCAAAAACATTCAGTACTTC. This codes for CASSLLAGGPGTKNIQYF.

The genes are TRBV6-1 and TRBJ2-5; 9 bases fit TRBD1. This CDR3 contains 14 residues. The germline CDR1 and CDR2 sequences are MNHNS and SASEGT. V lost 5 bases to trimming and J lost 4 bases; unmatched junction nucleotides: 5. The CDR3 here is CASSTGGAGETQYF. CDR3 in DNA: TGTGCCAGCAGTACAGGGGGCGCGGGAGAGACCCAGTACTTC.

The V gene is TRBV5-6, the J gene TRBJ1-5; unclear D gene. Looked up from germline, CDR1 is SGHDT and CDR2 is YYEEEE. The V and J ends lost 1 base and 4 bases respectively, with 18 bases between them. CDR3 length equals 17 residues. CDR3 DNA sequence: TGTGCCAGCAGCTTGAAACTTTCAGGTTTGGCGAATCAGCCCCAGCATTTT. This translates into CASSLKLSGLANQPQHF.

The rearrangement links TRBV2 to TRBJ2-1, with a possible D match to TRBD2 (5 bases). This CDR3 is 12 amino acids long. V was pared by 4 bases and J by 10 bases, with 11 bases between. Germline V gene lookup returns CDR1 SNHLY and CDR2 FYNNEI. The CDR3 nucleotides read TGTGCCAGCAGTGCCGGTAGCGCGGAGCAGTTCTTC. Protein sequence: CASSAGSAEQFF.

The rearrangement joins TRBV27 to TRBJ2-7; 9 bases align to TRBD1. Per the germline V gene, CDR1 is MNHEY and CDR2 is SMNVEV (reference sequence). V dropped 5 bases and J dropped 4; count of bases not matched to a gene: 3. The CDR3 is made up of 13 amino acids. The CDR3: CASSHGQGYEQYF. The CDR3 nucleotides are TGTGCCAGCAGTCACGGACAGGGGTACGAGCAGTACTTC.

Written as DNA, the CDR3 is TGTGCCAGCAGCGCCACGGACAGGGGGCATGAGCAGTACTTC. This gives the protein CASSATDRGHEQYF. The V and J genes are TRBV7-2 and TRBJ2-7; TRBD1 matches 11 bases. V shed 5 bases and J 7 bases; nucleotides not matched to a gene: 7. The CDR3 contains 14 residues. From germline, CDR1 is SGHTA and CDR2 FQGNSA.

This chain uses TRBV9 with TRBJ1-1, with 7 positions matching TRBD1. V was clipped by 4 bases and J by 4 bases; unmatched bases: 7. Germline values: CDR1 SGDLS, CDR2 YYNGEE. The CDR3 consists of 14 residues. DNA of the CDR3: TGTGCCAGCAGCAAGACAGGGTTAGCCACTGAAGCTTTCTTT. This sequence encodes CASSKTGLATEAFF. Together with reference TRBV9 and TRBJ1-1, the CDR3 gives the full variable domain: DSGVTQTPKHLITATGQRVTLRCSPRSGDLSVYWYQQSLDQGLQFLIQYYNGEERAKGNILERFSAQQFPDLHSELNLSSLELGDSALYFCASSKTGLATEAFFGQGTRLTVV.

For the CDR3, the DNA is TGTGCCAGCAGCTTAGCGGCGGCTAGCGGACTTTACAATGAGCAGTTCTTC. The encoded protein is CASSLAAASGLYNEQFF. This chain links TRBV7-8 with TRBJ2-1; 7 nucleotides line up with TRBD2. V lost 0 bases, J lost 4 bases, and 9 bases stayed unmatched. Germline V gene lookup returns CDR1 SGHVS and CDR2 FQNEAQ. This CDR3 is 17 amino acids long.

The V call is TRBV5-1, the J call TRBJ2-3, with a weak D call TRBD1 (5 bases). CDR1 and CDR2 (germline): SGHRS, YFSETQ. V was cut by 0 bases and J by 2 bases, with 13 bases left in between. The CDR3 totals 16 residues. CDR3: CASSLGGLTYTDTQYF. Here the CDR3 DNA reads TGCGCCAGCAGCTTGGGGGGCTTGACCTACACAGATACGCAGTATTTT.

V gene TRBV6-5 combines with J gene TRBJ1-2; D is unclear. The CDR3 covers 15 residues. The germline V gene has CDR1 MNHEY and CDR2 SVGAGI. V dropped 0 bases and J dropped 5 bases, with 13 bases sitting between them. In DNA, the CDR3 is TGTGCCAGCAGTTACTCTAGAACGTACTCATATGGCTACACCTTC. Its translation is CASSYSRTYSYGYTF.

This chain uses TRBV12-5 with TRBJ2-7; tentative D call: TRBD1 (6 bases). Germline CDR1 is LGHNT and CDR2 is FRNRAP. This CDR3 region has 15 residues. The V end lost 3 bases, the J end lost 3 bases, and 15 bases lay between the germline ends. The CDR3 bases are TGTGCTAGTGGTTTCGATGGGACATCAATCTACGAGCAGTACTTC. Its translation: CASGFDGTSIYEQYF.

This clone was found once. Written as DNA, the CDR3 is TGTGCCAGCAGCCATCTACCTCAGGGTAACACCGGGGAGCTGTTTTTT. Encoded protein: CASSHLPQGNTGELFF. J is TRBJ2-2 and V is TRBV21-1; the D call TRBD1 from the table was never checked on the DNA. TRBV21-1 is noted as a pseudogene. The CDR3 is made up of 16 amino acids.

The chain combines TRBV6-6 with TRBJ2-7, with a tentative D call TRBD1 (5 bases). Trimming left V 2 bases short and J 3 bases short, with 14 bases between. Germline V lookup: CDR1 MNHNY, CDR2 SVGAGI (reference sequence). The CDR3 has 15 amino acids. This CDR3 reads CASSYKRGQSYEQYF. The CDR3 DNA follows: TGTGCCAGCAGTTACAAAAGGGGTCAGAGCTACGAGCAGTACTTC.

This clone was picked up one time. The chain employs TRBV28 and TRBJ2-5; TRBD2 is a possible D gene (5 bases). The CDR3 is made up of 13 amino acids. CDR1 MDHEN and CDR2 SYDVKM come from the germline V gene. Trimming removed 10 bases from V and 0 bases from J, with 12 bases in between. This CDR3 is CATRTGNQETQYF. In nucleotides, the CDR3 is TGTGCCACCCGGACTGGGAACCAAGAGACCCAGTACTTC.

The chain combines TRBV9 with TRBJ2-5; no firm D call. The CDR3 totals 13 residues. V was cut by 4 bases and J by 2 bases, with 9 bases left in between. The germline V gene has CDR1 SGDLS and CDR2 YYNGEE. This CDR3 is CASSPRPQETQYF. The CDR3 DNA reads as TGTGCCAGCAGCCCCAGGCCACAAGAGACCCAGTACTTC.